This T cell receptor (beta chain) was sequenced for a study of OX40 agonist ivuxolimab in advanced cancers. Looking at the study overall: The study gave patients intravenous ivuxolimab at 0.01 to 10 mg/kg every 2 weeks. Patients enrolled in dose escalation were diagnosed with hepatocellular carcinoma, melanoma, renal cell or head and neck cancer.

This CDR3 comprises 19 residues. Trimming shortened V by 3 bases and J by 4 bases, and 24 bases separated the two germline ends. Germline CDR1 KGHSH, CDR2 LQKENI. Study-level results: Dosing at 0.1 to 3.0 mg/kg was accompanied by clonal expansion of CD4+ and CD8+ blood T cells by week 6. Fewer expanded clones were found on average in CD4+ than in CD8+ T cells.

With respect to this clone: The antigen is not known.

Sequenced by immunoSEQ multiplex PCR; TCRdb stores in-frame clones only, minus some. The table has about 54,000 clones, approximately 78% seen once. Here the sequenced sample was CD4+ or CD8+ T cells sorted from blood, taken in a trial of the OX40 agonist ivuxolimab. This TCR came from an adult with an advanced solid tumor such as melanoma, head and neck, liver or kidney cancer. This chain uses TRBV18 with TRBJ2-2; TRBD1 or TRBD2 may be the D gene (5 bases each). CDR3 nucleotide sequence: TGTGCCAGCTCACCTCTTAACGCCCCTCAGTGGGACCGCACCGGGGAGCTGTTTTTT. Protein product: CASSPLNAPQWDRTGELFF.